This T cell receptor beta chain originates from a study of T-cell reconstitution after alpha-beta-depleted transplantation in children. Regarding the study as a whole: Diversity of TCRbeta at day 60 was high in some patients, arising from surviving recipient T cells and thymic progenitors. Diversity and T-cell counts at one year after transplant derived mostly from new T cells. In patients about two months after transplant, alpha-beta T cells reportedly arose from several hundred expanded graft clones.

Points on this clonotype: Its target is not known. Being one base from a much bigger clone, this may be a read error.

As it was prepared, the TCRbeta library received unique molecular identifiers. TCRdb independently ran MiXCR on the PCR reads; one entry per CDR3 protein. The sample shows 240,000 or so distinct CDR3 sequences, 6.5% to 10% of them seen only once. Trimming pared 1 base from V and 2 bases from J, leaving 19 bases between. CDR3 length: 18 residues. CDR1 and CDR2 (germline): SGHTA, FQGTGA. V and J are TRBV7-3 and TRBJ2-3; tentative D call: TRBD2 (7 bases). The receptor's source is a male patient aged 10 to 17 who had a stem cell transplant for acute lymphoblastic leukemia, so the T cells may come from the graft donor. Sequencing used PBMCs, mostly from graft donor cells, obtained 180 days after TCRalphabeta/CD19-depleted stem cell transplant. CDR3 coding DNA: TGTGCCAGCAGCTTAAGAGGGGGAGGGCCAGCGGTCACAGATACGCAGTATTTT. Its protein is CASSLRGGGPAVTDTQYF.